A selection of T cell receptor beta chains follows, all from one sample in a study of CXCR3-negative and CXCR3-positive naive CD8 T cells. TCRdb reanalyzed the 5' RACE reads and collapses them to one entry per CDR3 protein, without DNA. This table holds roughly 89,000 distinct CDR3 sequences. Material for sequencing was naive CXCR3- CD8+ T cells from blood. These receptors came from a human donor in good health. Some clones in this sample may be carry-over from other donors' samples. Each CDR3 is given with its conserved first and last residue.

j_call v_call cdr3_aa
TRBJ1-1 TRBV5-6 CASGRTGGTEAFF
TRBJ1-2 TRBV27 CASSYPGNYGYTF
TRBJ2-1 TRBV20-1 CSVKGTVYNEQFF
TRBJ2-3 TRBV4-3 CASSRELTSLGFTTDTQYF
TRBJ2-5 TRBV28 CASSLGQLAETQYF
TRBJ2-3 TRBV28 CASSPLTGEGTDTQYF
TRBJ2-1 TRBV5-1 CASRYALNNEQFF
TRBJ2-7 TRBV28 CASSFLAGGHEQYF
TRBJ2-7 TRBV28 CASSLNSLGYEQYF
TRBJ2-1 TRBV29-1 CSAEGRYNEQFF
TRBJ2-2 TRBV28 CAGSRTGELFF
TRBJ2-7 TRBV6-2/TRBV6-3 CASSPQGTSSYEQYF
TRBJ1-2 TRBV7-9 CASSLEVTRYGYTF
TRBJ2-7 TRBV7-7 CASSFGKREQYF
TRBJ2-1 TRBV29-1 CSVEHALAGKHDEQFF
TRBJ2-1 TRBV5-1 CASSLAGAEQFF
TRBJ2-7 TRBV14 CASSDYSSYEQYF
TRBJ2-1 TRBV7-7 CASSLFEGPYNEQFF
TRBJ2-5 TRBV29-1 CSVVFWQGEFAETQYF
TRBJ2-3 TRBV7-2 CASSSPPGLADTQYF
TRBJ2-2 TRBV7-2 CASSLARAIGELFF
TRBJ2-7 TRBV4-2 CASSQDQDEQYF
TRBJ2-3 TRBV7-2 CASSLVPRGSTDTQYF
TRBJ2-5 TRBV19 CATLGTETQYF
TRBJ1-2 TRBV7-9 CASSPSLKQGADGYTF
TRBJ2-7 TRBV29-1 CSVEDRDSSYEQYF
TRBJ2-7 TRBV29-1 CSVASTHYEQYF
TRBJ2-3 TRBV6-2/TRBV6-3 CASSYSVGQEGTDTQYF
TRBJ2-7 TRBV7-2 CASSHRDYSYEQYF
TRBJ1-2 TRBV9 CASSAITGDYGYTF
TRBJ2-1 TRBV20-1 CSAREDSSYNEQFF
TRBJ2-1 TRBV20-1 CSARTTTTLNEQFF
TRBJ2-5 TRBV7-6 CASSLFLAGDQETQYF
TRBJ2-1 TRBV12-3/TRBV12-4 CASSLGYRDHEQFF
TRBJ2-5 TRBV28 CASSRRAFLETQYF
TRBJ1-2 TRBV11-2 CASSLQGSYYGYTF
TRBJ1-3 TRBV6-5 CASKGSGNTIYF
TRBJ2-6 TRBV7-9 CASSFLSGANVLTF
TRBJ2-1 TRBV25-1 CASSVASGYNEQFF
TRBJ2-2 TRBV6-2/TRBV6-3 CASSTGKNTGELFF
TRBJ2-5 TRBV28 CASSLEMRETQYF
TRBJ1-2 TRBV5-1 CASSLGIQGAPTYYGYTF
TRBJ2-7 TRBV4-2 CASSQDLTGVSEQYF
TRBJ2-7 TRBV7-3 CASSLEGGRGYEQYF
TRBJ2-2 TRBV7-6 CASSLAITGELFF
TRBJ2-3 TRBV12-3/TRBV12-4 CASHPGLAGVDTQYF
TRBJ1-1 TRBV29-1 CSVEPWETDTEAFF
TRBJ2-7 TRBV27 CASSSFSEGGTYEQYF
TRBJ2-3 TRBV10-1 CASSEWGSREDTQYF
TRBJ2-5 TRBV2 CASLGLAGQETQYF
TRBJ1-1 TRBV5-1 CASSRRGDAEAFF
TRBJ2-1 TRBV7-9 CASSLWLAGDSYNEQFF
TRBJ2-2 TRBV14 CASSQASYPRDRVWTGEPFF
TRBJ2-3 TRBV5-1 CASSSKTRGTITDTQYF